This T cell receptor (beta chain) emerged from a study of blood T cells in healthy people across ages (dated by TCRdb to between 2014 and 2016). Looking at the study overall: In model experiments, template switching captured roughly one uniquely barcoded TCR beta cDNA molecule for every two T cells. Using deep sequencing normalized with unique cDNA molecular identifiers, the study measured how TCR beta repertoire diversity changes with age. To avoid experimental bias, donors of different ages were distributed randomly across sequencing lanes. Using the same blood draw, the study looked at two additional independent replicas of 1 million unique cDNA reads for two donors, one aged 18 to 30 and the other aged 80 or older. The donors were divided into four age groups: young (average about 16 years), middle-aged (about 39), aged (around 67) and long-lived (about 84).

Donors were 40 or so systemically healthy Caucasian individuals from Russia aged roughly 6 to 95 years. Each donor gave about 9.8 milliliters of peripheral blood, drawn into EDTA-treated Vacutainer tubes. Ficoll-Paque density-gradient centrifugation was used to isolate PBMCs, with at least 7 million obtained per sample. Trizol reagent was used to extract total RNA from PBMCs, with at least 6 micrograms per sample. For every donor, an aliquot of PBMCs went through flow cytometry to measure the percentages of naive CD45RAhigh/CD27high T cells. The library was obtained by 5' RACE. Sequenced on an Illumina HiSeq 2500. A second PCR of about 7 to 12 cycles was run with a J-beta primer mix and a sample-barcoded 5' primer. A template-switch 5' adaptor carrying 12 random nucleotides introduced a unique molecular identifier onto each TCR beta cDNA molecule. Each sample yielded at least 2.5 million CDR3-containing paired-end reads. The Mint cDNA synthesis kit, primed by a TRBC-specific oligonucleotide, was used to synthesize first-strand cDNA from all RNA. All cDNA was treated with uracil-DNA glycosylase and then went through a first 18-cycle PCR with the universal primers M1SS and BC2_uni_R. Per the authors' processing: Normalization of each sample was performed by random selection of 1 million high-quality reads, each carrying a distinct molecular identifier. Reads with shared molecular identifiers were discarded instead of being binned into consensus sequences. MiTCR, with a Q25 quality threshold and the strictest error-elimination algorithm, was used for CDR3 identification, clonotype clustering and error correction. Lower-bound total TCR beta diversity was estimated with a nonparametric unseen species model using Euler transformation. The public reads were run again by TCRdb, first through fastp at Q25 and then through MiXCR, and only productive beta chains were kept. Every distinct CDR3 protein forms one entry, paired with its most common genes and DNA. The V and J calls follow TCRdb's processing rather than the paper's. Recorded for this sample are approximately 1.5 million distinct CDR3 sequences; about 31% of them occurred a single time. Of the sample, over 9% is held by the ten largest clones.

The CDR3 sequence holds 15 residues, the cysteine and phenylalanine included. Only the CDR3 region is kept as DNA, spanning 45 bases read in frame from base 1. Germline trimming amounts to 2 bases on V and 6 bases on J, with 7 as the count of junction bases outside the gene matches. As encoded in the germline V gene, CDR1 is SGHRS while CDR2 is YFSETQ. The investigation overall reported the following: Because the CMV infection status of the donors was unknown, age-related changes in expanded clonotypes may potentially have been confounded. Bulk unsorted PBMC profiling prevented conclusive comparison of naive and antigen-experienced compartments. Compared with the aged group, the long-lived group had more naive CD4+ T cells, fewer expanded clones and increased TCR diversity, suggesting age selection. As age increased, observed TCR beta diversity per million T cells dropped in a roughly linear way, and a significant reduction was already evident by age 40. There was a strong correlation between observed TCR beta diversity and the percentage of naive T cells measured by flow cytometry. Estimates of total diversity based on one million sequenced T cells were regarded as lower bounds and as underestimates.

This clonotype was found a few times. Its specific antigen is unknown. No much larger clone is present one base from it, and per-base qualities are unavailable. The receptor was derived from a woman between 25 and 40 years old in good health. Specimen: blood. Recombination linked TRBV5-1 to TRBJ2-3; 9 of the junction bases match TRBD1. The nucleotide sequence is TGCGCCAGCAGCTTTTCGACAGGGGGGGTGGATACGCAGTATTTT. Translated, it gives CASSFSTGGVDTQYF.